This T cell receptor beta chain was retrieved from a study of shared clonotypes between healthy human individuals. Findings and limits, study-wide: Since donors were few, the genetic and exposure-history diversity represented was limited. Sequencing depth was expected to influence donor clonotype sharing.

The CDR3 is 10 amino acids. The V gene lost 3 bases and the J gene lost 8 bases, with 5 bases spanning the gap. CDR1 and CDR2 from the germline V gene are DFQATT and SNEGSKA (reference sequence). Details on this clone: The antigen is undetermined. In the same sample, other DNA sequences code for this CDR3.

Each subset's genomic DNA was shared equally among a number of immunoSEQ plates. Libraries were prepared by immunoSEQ multiplex PCR; TCRdb keeps only in-frame clonotypes and omits some of them. The sample gives fewer than 600,000 clones, roughly 83% of which show up once; roughly 13% is in the top ten. This chain uses TRBV20-1 with TRBJ2-1; a weak D match, TRBD2 (5 bases). Sequencing was carried out using PBMCs. The clonotype was recovered from a woman in her thirties or forties in good health. Some clones in this sample may be carry-over from other donors' samples. The CDR3 nucleotides read TGCAGTGCTAGGAGGGATGAGCAGTTCTTC. It encodes CSARRDEQFF.